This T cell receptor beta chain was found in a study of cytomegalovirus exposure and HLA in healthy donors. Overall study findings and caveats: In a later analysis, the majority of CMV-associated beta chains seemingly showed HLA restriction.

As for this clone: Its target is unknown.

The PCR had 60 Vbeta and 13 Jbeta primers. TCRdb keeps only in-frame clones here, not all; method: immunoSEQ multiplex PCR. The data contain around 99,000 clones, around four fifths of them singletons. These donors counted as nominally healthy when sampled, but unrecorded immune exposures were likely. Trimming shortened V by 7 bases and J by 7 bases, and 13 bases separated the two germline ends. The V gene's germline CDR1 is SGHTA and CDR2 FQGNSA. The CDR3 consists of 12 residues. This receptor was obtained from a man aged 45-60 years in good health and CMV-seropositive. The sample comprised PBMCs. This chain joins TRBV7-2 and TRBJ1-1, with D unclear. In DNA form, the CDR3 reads TGTGCCAGCACTCCGGTCCTCAATGAAGCTTTCTTT. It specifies CASTPVLNEAFF.